The 3 T cell receptor beta chains below all came from one sample that was sequenced in a study of blood T cell repertoires in COVID-19. This table comes from immunoSEQ multiplex PCR, and its TCRdb copy is limited to in-frame clones, with some not included. The table shows 100,000 to 150,000 clones, with about two thirds occurring only once. The specimen was peripheral blood. The source of these receptors is a human donor with acute or convalescent COVID-19. The donor label of this sample is uncertain.

The V gene is TRBV28, the J gene TRBJ1-2; TRBD1 is a possible D gene (5 bases). This CDR3 has 13 amino acids. CDR1 MDHEN and CDR2 SYDVKM come from the germline V gene. V lost 5 bases, J lost 2 bases, and 9 bases lay in between. The CDR3 sequence is CASSLQVNYGYTF. CDR3 nucleotide sequence: TGTGCCAGCAGTCTACAGGTGAACTATGGCTACACCTTC.

This sequence joins TRBV5-6 and TRBJ1-2, with a possible D match to TRBD1 (5 bases). The V end was cut by 0 bases, the J end by 6 bases, with 9 bases between. The V gene's germline CDR1 is SGHDT and CDR2 YYEEEE. The CDR3 runs 13 residues. CDR3 sequence: CASSLVRAHGYTF. CDR3 DNA sequence: TGTGCCAGCAGCTTGGTCAGGGCACATGGCTACACCTTC.

The chain joins TRBV19 to TRBJ2-3; 8 bases are a match to TRBD2. Per germline, CDR1 LNHDA and CDR2 SQIVND (reference sequence). After removal of 5 bases from V and 2 bases from J, the junction contained 6 bases not matched to a gene. The CDR3 contains 15 residues. The CDR3 loop is CASSGIAGTTDTQYF. The CDR3, as DNA: TGTGCCAGTAGTGGTATAGCGGGAACCACAGATACGCAGTATTTT. The variable domain in full, completed from reference TRBV19 and TRBJ2-3, reads DGGITQSPKYLFRKEGQNVTLSCEQNLNHDAMYWYRQDPGQGLRLIYYSQIVNDFQKGDIAEGYSVSREKKESFPLTVTSAQKNPTAFYLCASSGIAGTTDTQYFGPGTRLTVL.